Listed below are T cell receptor beta chains from one sample, sequenced in a study of PD-1 blockade in classical Hodgkin lymphoma. Only in-frame clones appear in the TCRdb table, and some are missing; sequencing was by immunoSEQ multiplex PCR. In the table there are 100,000 or so clones, about nine tenths of which are singletons. The sample here was peripheral blood mononuclear cells (PBMCs), taken before the fourth cycle of nivolumab. All receptors derive from a human donor with classical Hodgkin lymphoma. Each CDR3 is given without its conserved first and last residue. Fields, in order: J gene, V gene, CDR3 protein.

TRBJ1-2,TRBV10-3,AISPGGNYGYT
TRBJ1-5,TRBV27,ASSLVQAGGPQH
TRBJ1-3,TRBV30,AWSVWGSGNTIY
TRBJ2-5,TRBV9,ASSVGRTGLGETQY
TRBJ2-1,TRBV25-1,ASSEFDSGSYNEQF
TRBJ1-5,TRBV10-2,ASSESPGNSNQPQH
TRBJ2-7,TRBV7-2,ASSLAGGREQY
TRBJ2-1,TRBV10-2,ASSSGRSYNEQF
TRBJ2-7,TRBV19,ASSPGHRGPYEQY
TRBJ2-2,TRBV19,ASSIGLNTGELF
TRBJ2-6,TRBV4-3,ASSTTNRATFSGANVLT
TRBJ1-1,TRBV6-1,ASPMDIRNTEAF
TRBJ1-6,TRBV6-5,ASSGTGNVPPLH
TRBJ1-1,TRBV4-1,ASSQKQGASEAF
TRBJ1-2,TRBV15,ATSSAYYGYT
TRBJ2-7,TRBV9,ASSVATSYEQY
TRBJ1-1,TRBV11-2,ASSLDPGREAF
TRBJ1-4,TRBV12-5,ASGLSGGSNEKLF
TRBJ1-2,TRBV6-5,AVTVGGGRGYT
TRBJ2-7,TRBV10-2,ASSELGTLSYEQY